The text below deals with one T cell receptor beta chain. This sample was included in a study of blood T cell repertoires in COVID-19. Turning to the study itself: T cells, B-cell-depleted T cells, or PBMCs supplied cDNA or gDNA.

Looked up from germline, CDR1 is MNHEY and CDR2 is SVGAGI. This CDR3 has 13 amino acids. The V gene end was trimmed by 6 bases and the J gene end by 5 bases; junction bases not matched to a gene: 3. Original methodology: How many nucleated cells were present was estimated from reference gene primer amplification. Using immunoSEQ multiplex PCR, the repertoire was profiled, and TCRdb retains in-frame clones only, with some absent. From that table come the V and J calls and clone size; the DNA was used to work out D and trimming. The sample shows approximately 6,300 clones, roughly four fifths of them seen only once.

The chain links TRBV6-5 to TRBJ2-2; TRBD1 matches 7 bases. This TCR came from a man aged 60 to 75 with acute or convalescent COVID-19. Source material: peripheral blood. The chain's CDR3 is CASRKTGTGELFF. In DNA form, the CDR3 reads TGTGCCAGCAGGAAGACAGGGACCGGGGAGCTGTTTTTT.